The 3 T cell receptor beta chains in this list originate from one sample, sequenced in a study of blood T cell repertoires in COVID-19. TCRdb's table, derived via immunoSEQ multiplex PCR, lists solely in-frame clones and lacks some. This sample has 130,000 to 150,000 clones, with around 83% found just once. Material for sequencing was peripheral blood. The receptors were sampled from a man in his sixties with active or convalescent COVID-19.

This rearrangement joins TRBV7-6 to TRBJ1-4, with D possibly being TRBD1 (5 bases). The CDR3 runs 15 residues. Germline V lookup: CDR1 SGHVS, CDR2 FNYEAQ. The V end lost 7 bases, the J end lost 8 bases, and 20 bases lay between the germline ends. The CDR3: CASTLLGGTGEKLFF. Written as DNA, the CDR3 is TGTGCCAGCACCCTGTTGGGGGGTACTGGAGAAAAACTGTTTTTT.

The chain has TRBV18 and TRBJ1-1; no reliable D call. Trimming removed 3 bases from V and 0 bases from J, with 5 bases in between. The germline CDR1 and CDR2 sequences are KGHSH and LQKENI. The CDR3 runs 13 residues. The CDR3 DNA follows: TGTGCCAGCTCACCTGACTTGAACACTGAAGCTTTCTTT. Protein sequence: CASSPDLNTEAFF.

This chain links TRBV24-1 with TRBJ2-1; 13 bases agree with TRBD2. The ends lost 3 bases at V and 1 base at J; junction bases unmatched: 11. This CDR3 has 20 amino acids. Germline lookup yields CDR1 KGHDR and CDR2 SFDVKD. For the CDR3, the DNA is TGTGCCACCAGTGATCAGACCGGGACTAGCGGGATTTCGTCCTACAATGAGCAGTTCTTC. Its protein is CATSDQTGTSGISSYNEQFF.